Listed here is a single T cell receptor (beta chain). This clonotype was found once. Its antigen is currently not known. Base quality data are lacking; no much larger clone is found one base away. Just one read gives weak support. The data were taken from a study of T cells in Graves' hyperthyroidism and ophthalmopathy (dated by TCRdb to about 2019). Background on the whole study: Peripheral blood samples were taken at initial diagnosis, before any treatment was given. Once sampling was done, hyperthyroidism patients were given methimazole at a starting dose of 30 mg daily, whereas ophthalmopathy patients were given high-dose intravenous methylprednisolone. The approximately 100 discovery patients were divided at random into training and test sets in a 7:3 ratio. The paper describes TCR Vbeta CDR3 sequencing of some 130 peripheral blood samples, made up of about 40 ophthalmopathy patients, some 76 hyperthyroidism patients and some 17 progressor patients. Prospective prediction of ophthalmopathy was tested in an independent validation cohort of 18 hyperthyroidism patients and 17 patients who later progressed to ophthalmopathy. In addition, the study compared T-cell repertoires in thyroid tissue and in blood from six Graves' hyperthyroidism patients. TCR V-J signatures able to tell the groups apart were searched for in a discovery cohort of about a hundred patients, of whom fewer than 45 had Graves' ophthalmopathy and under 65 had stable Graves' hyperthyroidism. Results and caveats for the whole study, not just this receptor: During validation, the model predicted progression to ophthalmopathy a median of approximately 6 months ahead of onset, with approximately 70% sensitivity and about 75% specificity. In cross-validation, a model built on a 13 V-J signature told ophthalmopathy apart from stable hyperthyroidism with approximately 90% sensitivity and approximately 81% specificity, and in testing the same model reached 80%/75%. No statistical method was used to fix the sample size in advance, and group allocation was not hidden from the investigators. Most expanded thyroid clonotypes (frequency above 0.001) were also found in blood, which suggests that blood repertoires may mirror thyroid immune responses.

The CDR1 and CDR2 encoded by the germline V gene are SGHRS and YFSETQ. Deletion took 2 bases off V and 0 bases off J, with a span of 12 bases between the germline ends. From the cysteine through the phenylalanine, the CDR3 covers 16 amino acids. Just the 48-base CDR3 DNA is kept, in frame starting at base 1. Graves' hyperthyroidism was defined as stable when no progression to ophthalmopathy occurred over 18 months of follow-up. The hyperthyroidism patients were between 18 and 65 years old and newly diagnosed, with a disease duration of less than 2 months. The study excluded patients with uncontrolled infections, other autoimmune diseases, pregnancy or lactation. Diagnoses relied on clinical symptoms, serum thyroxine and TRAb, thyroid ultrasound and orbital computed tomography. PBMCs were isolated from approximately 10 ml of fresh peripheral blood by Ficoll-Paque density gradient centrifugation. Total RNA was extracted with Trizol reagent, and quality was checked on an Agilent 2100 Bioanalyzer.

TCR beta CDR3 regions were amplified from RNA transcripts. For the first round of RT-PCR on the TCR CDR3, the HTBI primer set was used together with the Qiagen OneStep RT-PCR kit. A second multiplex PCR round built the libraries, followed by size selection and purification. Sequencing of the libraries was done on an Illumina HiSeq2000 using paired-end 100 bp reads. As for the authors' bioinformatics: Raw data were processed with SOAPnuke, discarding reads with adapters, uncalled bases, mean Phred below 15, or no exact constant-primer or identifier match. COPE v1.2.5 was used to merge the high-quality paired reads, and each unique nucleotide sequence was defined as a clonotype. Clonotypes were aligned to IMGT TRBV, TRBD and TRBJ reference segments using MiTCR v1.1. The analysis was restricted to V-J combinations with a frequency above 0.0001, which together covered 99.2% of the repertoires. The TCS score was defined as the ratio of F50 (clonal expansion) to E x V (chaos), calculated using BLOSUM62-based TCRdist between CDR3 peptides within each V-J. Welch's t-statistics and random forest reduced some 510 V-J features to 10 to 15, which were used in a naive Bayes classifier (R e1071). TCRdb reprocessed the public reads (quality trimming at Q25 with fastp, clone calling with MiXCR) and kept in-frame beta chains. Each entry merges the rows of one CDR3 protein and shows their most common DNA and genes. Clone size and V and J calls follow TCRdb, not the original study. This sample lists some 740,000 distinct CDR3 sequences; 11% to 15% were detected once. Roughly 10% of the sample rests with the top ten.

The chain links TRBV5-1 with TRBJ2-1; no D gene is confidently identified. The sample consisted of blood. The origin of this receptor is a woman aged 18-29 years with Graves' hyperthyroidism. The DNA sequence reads TGCGCCAGCAGCTTTTCGCCCACGAGCTCCTACAATGAGCAGTTCTTC. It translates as CASSFSPTSSYNEQFF. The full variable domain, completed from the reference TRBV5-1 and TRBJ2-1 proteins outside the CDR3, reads KAGVTQTPRYLIKTRGQQVTLSCSPISGHRSVSWYQQTPGQGLQFLFEYFSETQRNKGNFPGRFSGRQFSNSRSEMNVSTLELGDSALYLCASSFSPTSSYNEQFFGPGTRLTVL.